These 4 T cell receptor beta chains were sequenced from one sample in a study of T cells in Graves' hyperthyroidism and ophthalmopathy. Amplification of TCR beta CDR3 regions used RNA as the template. With the HTBI primer set, the TCR CDR3 went through a first round of RT-PCR. One entry per CDR3 protein, called by TCRdb with MiXCR from the multiplex PCR reads. The sample comprises fewer than 650,000 distinct CDR3 sequences, roughly 15% of which are singletons, and 3.5% to 4.5% rests with the top ten. The sample comprised blood. The source of these receptors is a middle-aged woman with Graves' ophthalmopathy.

This clonotype occurred a few times. V and J are TRBV10-1 and TRBJ2-7; D might be TRBD1 (6 bases). The length of the CDR3 is 14 residues. The germline gives CDR1 WNHNN, CDR2 SYGVQD (reference sequence). V lost 0 bases, J lost 5 bases, and 11 bases lay in between. This CDR3 is CASSESIGQHEQYF. CDR3 bases: TGCGCCAGCAGTGAGTCGATCGGACAGCACGAGCAGTACTTC.

The table lists this clonotype with many counts. The gene calls are TRBV6-1 and TRBJ2-5; D is unresolved. The CDR3 consists of 13 residues. Trimming took off 8 bases at V and 2 bases at J, with 12 bases between the two ends. Germline V lookup: CDR1 MNHNS, CDR2 SASEGT. The CDR3 coding sequence is TGTGCCAGCCAGGATTTATTTCAAGAGACCCAGTACTTC. This encodes CASQDLFQETQYF.

This clonotype has at least ten counts. The V gene is TRBV4-2, the J gene TRBJ2-5; 15 positions match TRBD2. This CDR3 has 16 amino acids. The V segment lost 4 bases and the J segment 4 bases; nucleotides outside the gene matches: 4. Germline CDR1 is LGHNA and CDR2 is YNFKEQ. The CDR3 nucleotides read TGTGCCAGCAGCCCCAGGACTAGCGGGAGGGTAGAGACCCAGTACTTC. As protein: CASSPRTSGRVETQYF.

This clonotype was recorded many times. This chain uses TRBV28 with TRBJ2-7, with D possibly being TRBD2 (6 bases). Per the germline V gene, CDR1 is MDHEN and CDR2 is SYDVKM. V shed 2 bases and J shed 3 bases, with 11 bases lying between them. The CDR3 covers 14 residues. This CDR3 reads CASSLAGSFYEQYF. The CDR3 DNA sequence: TGTGCCAGCAGTTTAGCCGGGAGCTTCTACGAGCAGTACTTC. Complete variable domain (other parts from reference TRBV28 and TRBJ2-7): DVKVTQSSRYLVKRTGEKVFLECVQDMDHENMFWYRQDPGLGLRLIYFSYDVKMKEKGDIPEGYSVSREKKERFSLILESASTNQTSMYLCASSLAGSFYEQYFGPGTRLTVT.